Sequencing of this T cell receptor beta chain was carried out in a study of OX40 agonist ivuxolimab in advanced cancers. Study overall: Hepatocellular carcinoma, melanoma, renal cell or head and neck cancer affected the dose-escalation patients. Three patients, one with hepatocellular carcinoma and two with cutaneous melanoma, achieved partial responses. General observations from the study: The specificity for antigen of the expanded peripheral T cells was not determined.

Sequencing was performed with immunoSEQ multiplex PCR; in TCRdb, only in-frame clones are kept and a portion is missing. In the table there are about 81,000 clones, 75% to 90% of which are singletons. Germline V gene data show CDR1 as SGHTA and CDR2 as FQGNSA. V lost 3 bases and J lost 4, with 6 bases in between. This CDR3 comprises 12 residues. As for this clone: Antigen: not known.

The origin of this receptor is an adult with an advanced solid tumor such as melanoma, head and neck, liver or kidney cancer. The V and J genes are TRBV7-2 and TRBJ1-2; D gene uncertain. This material consisted of CD4+ or CD8+ T cells sorted from blood, taken in a trial of the OX40 agonist ivuxolimab. CDR3 sequence: CASSFGGYGYTF. The CDR3 nucleotides read TGTGCCAGCAGCTTTGGTGGCTATGGCTACACCTTC. Combining the CDR3 with reference TRBV7-2 and TRBJ1-2 gives the whole variable domain GAGVSQSPSNKVTEKGKDVELRCDPISGHTALYWYRQSLGQGLEFLIYFQGNSAPDKSGLPSDRFSAERTGGSVSTLTIQRTQQEDSAVYLCASSFGGYGYTFGSGTRLTVV.